Reported below is one TCR beta chain. Its specificity is unknown. The method was immunoSEQ multiplex PCR; TCRdb's version includes in-frame clones alone and lacks a portion of them. This table holds roughly 140,000 clones, 86% found once. This entry comes from a study of Ad26.COV2.S vaccination and SARS-CoV-2 variants. Findings and caveats of the study: Possible underestimation of total T cell responses by the TCR breadth and depth analyses was noted. The study found higher spike-specific TCR breadth in vaccine than placebo recipients. Whether participants received vaccine or placebo, their non-spike TCR breadth was similar. Responses of spike-specific T cells (both CD8+ and CD4+) reportedly showed substantial breadth after vaccination.

Trimming cost V 6 bases and J 7 bases, with 10 bases left between them. Germline V gives CDR1 SNHLY, CDR2 FYNNEI. CDR3 size: 12 residues. The source is a human donor who had recovered from COVID-19. The specimen comprised peripheral blood, sampled after recovery from COVID-19. The chain recombines TRBV2 with TRBJ1-5; D unresolved. CDR3 DNA sequence: TGTGCCAGCAGGGCGACTCAGCAGCCCCAGCATTTT. The encoded protein is CASRATQQPQHF.